The 23 T cell receptor beta chains presented below share a single source sample, sequenced in a study of shared clonotypes between healthy human individuals. Assay: immunoSEQ multiplex PCR; the TCRdb copy retains only in-frame clones and omits some. The profile shows about a million clones, approximately 80% of them singletons. Sequenced: memory CD4+ T cells from PBMCs. Regarding subset: CD45RA-negative fraction. All receptors come from a man aged 18 to 29 in good health. Some clones in this sample may be carry-over from other donors' samples.

The chain carries TRBV18 and TRBJ2-1; D remains unclear. CDR1 and CDR2 from the germline V gene are KGHSH and LQKENI. Trimming stripped 6 bases from V and 6 bases from J, with 15 bases between. The CDR3 has 14 amino acids. The CDR3 loop is CASSGSAGPNEQFF. In DNA, the CDR3 is TGTGCCAGCTCGGGTTCCGCAGGACCCAATGAGCAGTTCTTC.

Turning to this clone: The sample holds other DNA sequences that translate to the same CDR3. This chain links TRBV28 with TRBJ1-5; a weak D match, TRBD1 (6 bases). Germline V gene data show CDR1 as MDHEN and CDR2 as SYDVKM. The CDR3 spans 14 residues. Trimming stripped 2 bases from V and 7 bases from J, with 12 bases between. The CDR3 nucleotides read TGTGCCAGCAGTTTACCAGGGGCGGGGCAGCCCCAGCATTTT. It codes for CASSLPGAGQPQHF.

For this clone: This specimen includes other DNA sequences encoding the same CDR3. V and J are TRBV7-2 and TRBJ1-1; D is unclear. CDR3 length: 13 residues. Trimming took off 5 bases at V and 1 base at J, with 8 bases between the two ends. Looked up from germline, CDR1 is SGHTA and CDR2 is FQGNSA. The CDR3 region is CASSRQPNTEAFF. Written as DNA, the CDR3 is TGTGCCAGCAGCCGCCAGCCGAACACTGAAGCTTTCTTT.

This clone was counted a few times. CDR3 residues: CASSSTSGSGTGELFF. The DNA for the CDR3 is TGTGCCAGCAGCTCTACTAGCGGGAGCGGCACCGGGGAGCTGTTTTTT. The rearrangement uses TRBV28 and TRBJ2-2, with 11 bases aligning to TRBD2. CDR1 and CDR2 (germline): MDHEN, SYDVKM. Trimming cost V 6 bases and J 4 bases; bases outside gene matches: 7. CDR3 length: 16 amino acids.

The V and J genes are TRBV7-2 and TRBJ2-7; D might be TRBD1 or TRBD2, each matching 5 bases. The CDR3 sequence is 14 residues long. Germline V lookup: CDR1 SGHTA, CDR2 FQGNSA. V was trimmed by 5 bases and J by 0 bases, leaving 11 bases between them. The CDR3 region is CASSAGTYSYEQYF. CDR3 nucleotide sequence: TGTGCCAGCAGCGCCGGGACGTACTCCTACGAGCAGTACTTC.

The rearrangement uses TRBV28 and TRBJ1-1, with TRBD1 matching over 8 bases. CDR1 is MDHEN, CDR2 SYDVKM, per germline. The CDR3 is made up of 14 amino acids. V lost 6 bases and J lost 10; bases outside the gene matches: 13. DNA for the CDR3: TGTGCCAGCAGCACGACGACAGGGGAGGTCGGAGCTTTCTTT. It is translated as CASSTTTGEVGAFF.

The V and J genes are TRBV19 and TRBJ1-1, with no clear D. The germline V and J ends were trimmed by 5 bases and 5 bases, with 15 bases remaining between them. The CDR3 is 14 amino acids. Germline V CDR1 and CDR2: LNHDA, SQIVND (reference sequence). The CDR3 loop is CASSLQPLGTEAFF. In nucleotides, the CDR3 is TGTGCCAGTAGTTTGCAGCCTCTCGGGACTGAAGCTTTCTTT.

A word on this clone: Since a much larger clone is just one base distant, this may be a read error. The chain uses TRBV6-5 and TRBJ2-1; D is unclear. The CDR3 covers 10 residues. Trimming cost V 6 bases and J 12 bases, with 9 bases left between them. Looked up from germline, CDR1 is MNHEY and CDR2 is SVGAGI. The CDR3 loop is CASRYHGQFF. CDR3 in DNA: TGTGCCAGCAGGTACCATGGGCAGTTCTTC.

The J gene is TRBJ2-5, the V gene TRBV5-1; 12 bases are a match to TRBD1. There are 15 residues in the CDR3. The V segment lost 5 bases and the J segment 5 bases; nucleotides outside the gene matches: 7. Germline CDR1 and CDR2: SGHRS and YFSETQ. Here the CDR3 reads CASRWGTGGSETQYF. The CDR3 DNA follows: TGCGCCAGCAGATGGGGGACAGGGGGCTCGGAGACCCAGTACTTC.

This chain links TRBV10-3 with TRBJ1-2; 9 nucleotides agree with TRBD1. The CDR3 is 15 amino acids. V shed 0 bases and J 4 bases; nucleotides not matched to a gene: 3. From germline, CDR1 is ENHRY and CDR2 SYGVKD. The CDR3 loop is CAISESDRGTYGYTF. The CDR3 nucleotides are TGTGCCATCAGTGAGTCTGACAGGGGGACCTATGGCTACACCTTC.

Details on this clone: This sample also contains other DNA sequences that code for the same CDR3. The chain uses TRBV5-1 and TRBJ1-1; D unresolved. With 0 bases removed from V and 0 bases from J, the gap between germline ends came to 6 bases. The CDR3 totals 14 residues. CDR1 and CDR2 from the germline V gene are SGHRS and YFSETQ. The CDR3 region is CASSLDAVNTEAFF. DNA of the CDR3: TGCGCCAGCAGCTTGGATGCGGTGAACACTGAAGCTTTCTTT.

This clone showed up many times. The chain uses TRBV19 and TRBJ1-1, with 8 bases lining up with TRBD1. CDR1 and CDR2 (germline): LNHDA, SQIVND (reference sequence). This CDR3 has 13 amino acids. V lost 5 bases, J lost 6 bases, and 5 bases stayed unmatched. The CDR3: CASSVQTGAEAFF. The CDR3, as DNA: TGTGCCAGTAGTGTCCAGACAGGGGCTGAAGCTTTCTTT.

J is TRBJ2-3 and V is TRBV7-2; D ambiguous. Looked up from germline, CDR1 is SGHTA and CDR2 is FQGNSA. This CDR3 has 11 amino acids. The V end was cut by 5 bases, the J end by 5 bases, with 5 bases between. The CDR3 DNA is TGTGCCAGCAGCCCAATAGATACGCAGTATTTT. This sequence encodes CASSPIDTQYF.

The chain recombines TRBV5-1 with TRBJ2-3, with a possible D match to TRBD2 (6 bases). CDR3 length: 16 amino acids. V shed 6 bases and J shed 1 base, with 18 bases lying between them. Germline CDR1 reads SGHRS; CDR2 reads YFSETQ. CDR3 nucleotide sequence: TGCGCCAGCACCGCCAACCGGGGGAGTGGCACAGATACGCAGTATTTT. Amino acid sequence: CASTANRGSGTDTQYF.

V is TRBV15 and J is TRBJ2-2; D unresolved. Trimming took off 1 base at V and 4 bases at J, with 25 bases between the two ends. The CDR3 is made up of 20 amino acids. The germline V gene encodes CDR1 LNHNV and CDR2 YYDKDF (reference sequence). Here the CDR3 DNA reads TGTGCCACCAGCAGAGTTGCAAGATCGAAAGACATTGAAACCACCGGGGAGCTGTTTTTT. It translates to CATSRVARSKDIETTGELFF. Full variable domain (missing parts from reference TRBV15 and TRBJ2-2): DAMVIQNPRYQVTQFGKPVTLSCSQTLNHNVMYWYQQKSSQAPKLLFHYYDKDFNNEADTPDNFQSRRPNTSFCFLDIRSPGLGDTAMYLCATSRVARSKDIETTGELFFGEGSRLTVL.

The chain joins TRBV6-6 to TRBJ1-1, with 7 bases that match TRBD1. The germline gives CDR1 MNHNY, CDR2 SVGAGI (reference sequence). The V and J ends lost 6 bases and 8 bases, in that order; junction bases with no gene match: 12. This CDR3 has 14 amino acids. This chain's CDR3 is CASRSTGTDIEAFF. The CDR3 DNA is TGTGCCAGCAGGTCCACCGGGACAGACATCGAAGCTTTCTTT.

DNA of the CDR3: TGTGCCAGCAGTTTAAGGGAAGCGCGCGTGGATACGCAGTATTTT. Its translation is CASSLREARVDTQYF. The chain links TRBV28 to TRBJ2-3; D call uncertain. This CDR3 region has 15 residues. V gave up 2 bases and J gave up 6 bases, with 15 bases separating them. Looked up from germline, CDR1 is MDHEN and CDR2 is SYDVKM.

The chain recombines TRBV6-5 with TRBJ2-1, with D possibly TRBD1 on 6 matching bases. Trimming removed 6 bases at V and 7 bases at J, with 13 bases between. The CDR3 has 13 amino acids. Germline CDR1 and CDR2: MNHEY and SVGAGI. The CDR3: CASSPQQGNEQFF. The CDR3 DNA follows: TGTGCCAGCAGCCCACAACAGGGTAATGAGCAGTTCTTC.

This chain connects TRBV7-3 to TRBJ2-1, with 11 bases aligning to TRBD2. This CDR3 is built from 17 residues. CDR1 SGHTA and CDR2 FQGTGA come from the germline V gene. J lost 5 bases, V lost 0 bases, and 6 bases had no gene match. The CDR3 loop reads CASSLTALAGGNNEQFF. The CDR3 nucleotides read TGTGCCAGCAGCTTAACGGCCCTAGCGGGGGGTAACAATGAGCAGTTCTTC.

V usage is TRBV5-1 and J usage is TRBJ1-1; unclear D gene. V lost 6 bases and J 1 base, leaving 10 bases between the germline ends. CDR1 is SGHRS, CDR2 YFSETQ, per germline. The CDR3 loop spans 13 amino acids. The chain's CDR3 is CASKALRNTEAFF. The CDR3 DNA is TGCGCCAGCAAGGCCCTTAGGAACACTGAAGCTTTCTTT.

This chain uses TRBV5-3 with TRBJ2-3; 7 bases align to TRBD2. TRBV5-3 is an ORF for which the function is uncertain. V lost 0 bases, J lost 3 bases, and 4 bases stayed unmatched. The CDR3 runs to 15 residues. The CDR3 coding sequence is TGTGCCAGAAGCTTGGGAGGGGAGGGGACAGATACGCAGTATTTT. It codes for CARSLGGEGTDTQYF.

The chain employs TRBV9 and TRBJ2-3; 12 bases are a match to TRBD2. The V and J ends lost 3 bases and 4 bases, in that order; junction bases with no gene match: 9. Germline V gives CDR1 SGDLS, CDR2 YYNGEE. CDR3 length equals 17 residues. CDR3 sequence: CASSGGLAGTGADTQYF. CDR3 bases: TGTGCCAGCAGCGGGGGACTAGCGGGCACGGGGGCAGATACGCAGTATTTT.

A remark on this clone: Other DNA variants within this sample encode the same CDR3. This chain uses TRBV28 with TRBJ1-3; the D gene is possibly TRBD1 (6 bases). The length of the CDR3 is 14 residues. V dropped 2 bases and J dropped 4 bases, with 9 bases sitting between them. The germline V gene has CDR1 MDHEN and CDR2 SYDVKM. The CDR3 loop is CASSLTGSGNTIYF. In DNA form, the CDR3 reads TGTGCCAGCAGTTTAACAGGGTCAGGAAACACCATATATTTT.